The TCR beta chain described here comes from a study of tissue T cells after allogeneic stem cell transplantation. Indicated time point: mouse harvest day 14 after allogeneic transplant. Tail vein injection delivered 10^7 T-cell-depleted bone marrow cells and 10^6 splenic CD5+ T cells. As concerns this clone: Its matching antigen is unknown. Gene and germline names: mouse. The read finishes 1 residue shy of the CDR3 end, and the germline J gene is used to complete it.

This CDR3 contains 15 residues. J gave up 1 base and V 6 bases, and 4 bases lay outside the gene matches. Germline CDR1 and CDR2: KGHPV and FQNQEV (reference sequence). General study findings and limits: In patients and mice, blood and spleen missed much of tissue repertoire. This small cohort was clinically heterogeneous, and sampling depth was a limitation. TCR repertoires tracked anatomic similarity, regardless of disease or transplant status.

Produced via immunoSEQ multiplex PCR; TCRdb's table is partial and in-frame only. The sample yields about 1,800 clones, nearly 45% seen once. The chain recombines TRBV26 with TRBJ1-3; 9 positions match TRBD1. The receptor comes from a female BALB/c mouse given C57BL/6 T cells with graft-versus-host disease after an allogeneic hematopoietic cell transplant. The sequenced sample consisted of gut tissue. The CDR3 region is CASRVQGASGNTLYF. The covered CDR3 bases are TGTGCCAGCAGGGTACAGGGGGCGTCTGGAAATACGCTCTAT. The variable domain in full, completed from reference TRBV26 and TRBJ1-3, reads NSKVIQTPRYLVKGQGQKAKMRCIPEKGHPVVFWYQQNKNNEFKFLINFQNQEVLQQIDMTEKRFSAECPSNSPCSLEIQSSEAGDSALYLCASRVQGASGNTLYFGEGSRLIVV.